This TCR beta chain was documented in a study of blood T cell repertoires in COVID-19 (dated by TCRdb to between 2020 and 2021). For the wider study: Samples covering the acute and convalescent phases of COVID-19 were provided by collaborators in the United States, Italy and Spain. The prospective study material was composed of cDNA or gDNA derived from T cells, B-cell-depleted T cells, or PBMCs. The dataset comprised deeply sampled blood TCRbeta repertoires from subjects exposed to, actively infected with, or recovered from COVID-19. The repertoires were made available in a free public database intended to serve as a resource for research on the immune response to SARS-CoV-2. Samples came from the ongoing ImmuneRACE study (first 160 participants) plus 1,254 subjects from 6 global collaborators. Nearly every sample came with metadata listing a de-identified subject ID, COVID-19 status, age in years and sex. Where available, HLA class I and class II types were taken from metadata supplied by the sample provider and were not determined by assay-based typing. Overall study results and their limits: The amount of clinical and demographic metadata varied by source and participant and was provided uncurated.

Participants in the prospective study were enrolled through a virtual design, were aged roughly 18 to 100 years, and lived in roughly 24 United States geographic areas. In the prospective study, cohorts were assigned on the basis of participant-reported clinical history obtained from a screening survey and a study questionnaire. Recovered participants in ImmuneRACE Cohort 3 were defined by two consecutive negative NP/OP PCR tests, clearance by a healthcare professional, or resolution of symptoms. Each participant in the prospective study had whole blood, serum and a nasopharyngeal or oropharyngeal swab collected by mobile phlebotomists. Prospective study participants could optionally give additional blood draws and questionnaires over an approximately two-month period. Before DNA extraction, prospective study blood samples were shipped either frozen or at room temperature. Notes on this clone: There is no known antigen for this receptor. Base qualities are not provided; no much larger clone lies one nucleotide away.

From its cysteine to its phenylalanine, the CDR3 spans 16 amino acids. Just CDR3 DNA is preserved here, 48 bases in frame from base 1. Per the germline V gene, SGHRS is the CDR1 and YFSETQ is the CDR2. Germline trimming: 0 bases from V, 0 bases from J; junction bases outside gene matches: 3. TCRbeta CDR3 regions were amplified from genomic DNA by means of the immunoSEQ Assay, a bias-controlled multiplex PCR. The paper's processing steps were these. The number of nucleated cells in each sample was estimated by amplification of reference gene primers within the assay. To quantify the absolute abundance of each unique TCRbeta CDR3 rearrangement, sequence reads were collapsed and filtered. For each sample, productive Simpson clonality was calculated as the square root of Simpson's diversity index across productive rearrangements. As stored in TCRdb, this immuneACCESS dataset retains in-frame rearrangements with V and J assigned. A fraction of the clones does not appear; measured against another copy, unresolved V genes explain less than half of the discrepancy, and the remainder lacks a known reason. D and trimming were read from the DNA, whereas the V and J calls and clone size are those reported in that table. This sample has roughly 350,000 clones in its table, and more than 85% of those were observed once. The ten largest clones add up to about a fifth of the sample.

This receptor chain uses TRBV5-1 and TRBJ1-3; 7 central bases correspond to TRBD1. Sequences were obtained from PBMCs or T cells enriched from blood (not recorded which). This sequence originates from a woman aged 25 to 39 who had recovered from COVID-19. For the CDR3, the sequence is CASSLGQGSSGNTIYF. The DNA reads TGCGCCAGCAGCTTGGGACAGGGCTCCTCTGGAAACACCATATATTTT.